These 22 T cell receptor beta chains were all obtained from the same sample, sequenced in a study of T cells in Graves' hyperthyroidism and ophthalmopathy. Amplification of TCR beta CDR3 regions used RNA as the template. The primer set for the first-round RT-PCR of the TCR CDR3 was HTBI. One entry per CDR3 protein, called by TCRdb with MiXCR from the multiplex PCR reads. The sample holds about 500,000 distinct CDR3 sequences, 46% seen once. The specimen was peripheral blood or thyroid tissue (not recorded which). The receptors were sampled from an adult woman with Graves' disease, either hyperthyroidism or ophthalmopathy (not recorded which).

This clonotype has at least ten counts. The J gene is TRBJ1-5, the V gene TRBV5-5; no reliable D call. Germline-derived CDR1 and CDR2 are SGHKS and YYEKEE (reference sequence). The CDR3 spans 15 residues. Trimming removed 4 bases from V and 7 bases from J, with 18 bases in between. DNA of the CDR3: TGTGCCAGCAGCACCCAAGTCGGGGAAGGACAGCCCCAGCATTTT. It translates to CASSTQVGEGQPQHF.

This clonotype showed up just a few times. V gene TRBV7-9 combines with J gene TRBJ1-2; 8 bases fit TRBD1. Germline loops: CDR1 SEHNR, CDR2 FQNEAQ (reference sequence). The CDR3 is 15 amino acids. The trim removed 2 bases at V and 4 bases at J, leaving 6 bases unmatched. The CDR3 nucleotides are TGTGCCAGCAGCTTATGGGGGCAGGGGGCCTATGGCTACACCTTC. It specifies CASSLWGQGAYGYTF.

This clonotype was seen ten or more times. J is TRBJ2-2 and V is TRBV10-3, with D perhaps matching TRBD2 (5 bases). V lost 4 bases, J lost 1 base, and 10 bases lay in between. The CDR3 is 15 residues long. Per germline, CDR1 ENHRY and CDR2 SYGVKD. The CDR3 loop reads CAISGEGKNTGELFF. The CDR3 DNA follows: TGTGCCATCAGTGGCGAGGGAAAGAACACCGGGGAGCTGTTTTTT.

At least ten counts were recorded for this clonotype. The chain combines TRBV6-1 with TRBJ2-7; D unresolved. V was cut by 4 bases and J by 3 bases, with 10 bases left in between. The CDR3 spans 13 residues. Per germline, CDR1 MNHNS and CDR2 SASEGT. The CDR3 region has the DNA TGTGCCAGCAGTGCAAATCCTAACTACGAGCAGTACTTC. This codes for CASSANPNYEQYF.

This clonotype was seen ten or more times. This chain links TRBV3-1 with TRBJ1-6, with D hard to call. V lost 5 bases and J lost 7, with 12 bases in between. Germline loops: CDR1 LGHDT, CDR2 YNNKEL (reference sequence). The CDR3 loop spans 14 amino acids. The CDR3 DNA is TGTGCCAGCAGCTACAACCGAGAAAATTCACCCCTCCACTTT. This codes for CASSYNRENSPLHF.

This clonotype was counted many times. The chain uses TRBV7-9 and TRBJ1-3; D remains unclear. This CDR3 region has 16 residues. V was clipped by 5 bases and J by 4 bases, with 18 bases between them. Germline V gene sequence: CDR1 SEHNR, CDR2 FQNEAQ (reference sequence). This CDR3 reads CASSRGFAAIGNTIYF. The CDR3 DNA follows: TGTGCCAGCAGCCGAGGCTTTGCGGCCATCGGAAACACCATATATTTT.

Comment on this clonotype: At one of its ends the junction is not consistent with the germline gene, which may arise from a read error. The chain has TRBV10-3 and TRBJ2-5; 8 bases are a match to TRBD2. In germline, CDR1 is ENHRY, CDR2 SYGVKD. CDR3 length: 15 amino acids. The DNA of the CDR3 is TGTGGCATCAGTGAGTCTTGGCTAGCGGGCAGCACCCAGTACTTC. Residues: CGISESWLAGSTQYF.

This clonotype appeared a few times. CDR3 bases: TGCAGCGTTGAACGAGGCAGGGAGACTGGAAACACCATATATTTT. This encodes CSVERGRETGNTIYF. J is TRBJ1-3 and V is TRBV29-1; D might be TRBD1 (5 bases). The CDR3 is 15 residues long. V gave up 2 bases and J gave up 2 bases, with 13 bases separating them. Per germline, CDR1 SQVTM and CDR2 ANQGSEA.

This chain connects TRBV6-5 to TRBJ1-1; D is unresolved. The ends were cut back, 4 bases at V and 4 bases at J, with 13 bases in the middle. CDR3 length: 14 residues. Per germline, CDR1 MNHEY and CDR2 SVGAGI. This CDR3 is CASSLSTVSTEAFF. The CDR3 DNA reads as TGTGCCAGCAGTTTATCAACAGTTAGCACTGAAGCTTTCTTT.

Worth noting for this clonotype: A single base separates this from a much larger clone, so it may be a read error. This sequence joins TRBV7-2 and TRBJ1-5, with TRBD1 matching over 8 bases. CDR3 length: 15 residues. Germline values: CDR1 SGHTA, CDR2 FQGNSA. Trimming took 8 bases from V and 4 from J; bases not matched to a gene: 10. The CDR3 sequence is CASGQRTGWNQPQHF. The CDR3 nucleotides read TGTGCCAGCGGCCAGAGGACAGGGTGGAATCAGCCCCAGCATTTT.

This sequence joins TRBV5-1 and TRBJ2-3; 8 positions agree with TRBD1. The CDR3 consists of 16 residues. The ends lost 1 base at V and 2 bases at J; junction bases unmatched: 6. Germline values: CDR1 SGHRS, CDR2 YFSETQ. CDR3 amino acids: CASSLTRTGTTDTQYF. The CDR3 nucleotides read TGCGCCAGCAGCTTGACCAGGACAGGGACCACAGATACGCAGTATTTT.

This clonotype was recorded at least ten times. The V and J genes are TRBV20-1 and TRBJ1-4; TRBD1 is a possible D gene (5 bases). Germline CDR1 reads DFQATT; CDR2 reads SNEGSKA (reference sequence). Trimming took off 5 bases at V and 6 bases at J, with 7 bases between the two ends. The CDR3 has 11 residues. CDR3 protein: CSAPGYEKLFF. In DNA, the CDR3 is TGCAGTGCTCCAGGGTATGAAAAACTGTTTTTT.

The V call is TRBV20-1, the J call TRBJ2-2; 9 bases align to TRBD1. This CDR3 spans 14 amino acids. With 6 bases clipped from V and 3 bases from J, the junction kept 5 bases outside the gene matches. The germline CDR1 and CDR2 sequences are DFQATT and SNEGSKA (reference sequence). CDR3 amino acids: CSAGQGADTGELFF. The CDR3 nucleotides read TGCAGTGCGGGACAGGGAGCCGACACCGGGGAGCTGTTTTTT.

At least ten counts were recorded for this clonotype. V and J are TRBV20-1 and TRBJ1-4, with a weak D call TRBD1 (5 bases). With 3 bases removed from V and 3 bases from J, the gap between germline ends came to 11 bases. The length of the CDR3 is 14 residues. Germline CDR1 DFQATT, CDR2 SNEGSKA (reference sequence). The CDR3 DNA follows: TGCAGTGCTAGTTCCCAGGGAGCTAATGAAAAACTGTTTTTT. This sequence encodes CSASSQGANEKLFF.

The V gene is TRBV29-1, the J gene TRBJ2-3; no firm D call. The CDR3 sequence is 13 residues long. The germline V and J ends were trimmed by 8 bases and 5 bases, with 17 bases remaining between them. Germline V lookup: CDR1 SQVTM, CDR2 ANQGSEA. This chain's CDR3 is CSSRAIVRDTQYF. DNA for the CDR3: TGCAGCTCACGTGCTATAGTGAGAGATACGCAGTATTTT.

The V and J genes are TRBV7-9 and TRBJ2-7; D unresolved. Trimming removed 1 base from V and 6 bases from J, with 10 bases in between. CDR1 and CDR2 from the germline V gene are SEHNR and FQNEAQ (reference sequence). The CDR3 extends over 13 amino acids. The CDR3 coding sequence is TGTGCCAGCAGCTTAGTAGGGAACCTCGAGCAGTACTTC. Translating gives CASSLVGNLEQYF.

V usage is TRBV24-1 and J usage is TRBJ2-7; the D gene is possibly TRBD1 (6 bases). V was clipped by 9 bases and J by 2 bases, with 7 bases between them. Germline-derived CDR1 and CDR2 are KGHDR and SFDVKD. This CDR3 comprises 11 residues. Here the CDR3 DNA reads TGTGCCACCTCAGGGGCCTACGAGCAGTACTTC. It codes for CATSGAYEQYF.

Points on this clonotype: A read error may account for a junction end that differs from germline. The chain joins TRBV2 to TRBJ1-3; 7 nucleotides agree with TRBD1. Germline CDR1 and CDR2: SNHLY and FYNNEI. The CDR3 spans 15 residues. CDR3 DNA sequence: TGTGCCATCAGTGGCGGAGGGACAGCTGGAAACACCATATATTTT. It translates to CAISGGGTAGNTIYF.

This clonotype was seen at least ten times. V is TRBV7-9 and J is TRBJ2-7, with 9 bases aligning to TRBD2. J gave up 3 bases and V 6 bases, and 9 bases lay outside the gene matches. The CDR3 spans 15 residues. CDR1 is SEHNR, CDR2 FQNEAQ, per germline (reference sequence). This CDR3 is CASRENSGRRYEQYF. CDR3 sequence (DNA): TGTGCCAGCAGGGAAAATAGCGGGAGACGCTACGAGCAGTACTTC.

The chain carries TRBV7-8 and TRBJ2-5; 14 bases fit TRBD2. Germline trimming cut 1 base from V and 5 bases from J; bases unmatched to any gene: 6. The CDR3 covers 17 residues. CDR1 SGHVS and CDR2 FQNEAQ come from the germline V gene. The CDR3 nucleotides read TGTGCCAGCAGCTTAGGGGGACTAGCGGGAGCGGCGGAGACCCAGTACTTC. This codes for CASSLGGLAGAAETQYF.

This clonotype was seen at least ten times. The CDR3 sequence is CSARGPDGYTF. The CDR3 coding sequence is TGCAGTGCTAGAGGCCCAGATGGCTACACCTTC. The chain carries TRBV20-1 and TRBJ1-2, with D hard to call. The CDR3 length is 11 residues. V lost 1 base and J lost 6, with 6 bases in between. Germline-derived CDR1 and CDR2 are DFQATT and SNEGSKA (reference sequence).

The chain recombines TRBV24-1 with TRBJ2-5, with 8 bases that match TRBD2. CDR3 size: 18 residues. With 6 bases clipped from V and 3 bases from J, the junction kept 17 bases outside the gene matches. Germline loops: CDR1 KGHDR, CDR2 SFDVKD. CDR3 sequence reads: CATSPTGTQRGKEETQYF. The DNA for the CDR3 is TGTGCCACCAGTCCAACCGGGACACAGCGGGGGAAGGAAGAGACCCAGTACTTC.